The 7 T cell receptor beta chains below were found in one sample sequenced in a study of T cells in Graves' hyperthyroidism and ophthalmopathy. RNA transcripts served as the template for amplifying TCR beta CDR3 regions. The study used the HTBI primer set for a first-round RT-PCR of the TCR CDR3. TCRdb redid the calling of the multiplex PCR reads with MiXCR, one entry per CDR3 protein. The data show roughly 700,000 distinct CDR3 sequences, roughly 32% seen once. The sequencing sample was made of blood. These receptors were obtained from a woman aged 40-49 years with Graves' hyperthyroidism.

This clonotype was seen only a few times. The V and J genes are TRBV7-2 and TRBJ1-2; tentative D call: TRBD1 (5 bases). V was cut by 3 bases and J by 6 bases, with 11 bases left in between. Germline V lookup: CDR1 SGHTA, CDR2 FQGNSA. The CDR3 runs to 13 residues. CDR3 protein: CASSFLGGDGYTF. The CDR3, as DNA: TGTGCCAGCAGCTTTTTGGGAGGGGATGGCTACACCTTC.

DNA of the CDR3: TGTGCCAGCAAGTCCTGGTTAGCGTGGACCGGGGAGCTGTTTTTT. Amino acids: CASKSWLAWTGELFF. This chain links TRBV5-6 with TRBJ2-2; D possibly corresponds to TRBD2 (5 bases). Germline values: CDR1 SGHDT, CDR2 YYEEEE. This CDR3 has 15 residues. V was trimmed by 6 bases and J by 5 bases, leaving 17 bases between them.

This clonotype was recorded many times. V usage is TRBV19 and J usage is TRBJ1-1; no clear D. Trimming pared 4 bases from V and 11 bases from J, leaving 11 bases between. The CDR3 sequence is 11 residues long. In germline, CDR1 is LNHDA, CDR2 SQIVND (reference sequence). CDR3 sequence reads: CASSTHTVAFF. The DNA for the CDR3 is TGTGCCAGTAGTACTCATACGGTGGCTTTCTTT.

This clonotype was seen a few times. A read error may account for a junction end that differs from germline. The genes are TRBV7-7 and TRBJ2-7; 8 bases line up with TRBD1. Germline CDR1 SSHAT, CDR2 FNYEAQ (reference sequence). The CDR3 extends over 15 amino acids. The CDR3 sequence is CASSPSRDRNYEQYF. The DNA for the CDR3 is TGTGCTAGCAGCCCCAGCCGGGACAGGAACTACGAGCAGTACTTC.

The CDR3 region has the DNA TGTGCCAGCAGCCAACCTTTCTCGGATGGCTACACCTTC. It specifies CASSQPFSDGYTF. This rearrangement joins TRBV14 to TRBJ1-2; no clear D. The V end lost 2 bases, the J end lost 6 bases, and 10 bases lay between the germline ends. The CDR3 loop spans 13 amino acids. Germline V lookup: CDR1 SGHDN, CDR2 FVKESK.

This chain uses TRBV6-1 with TRBJ2-7, with unresolved D. Between the trimmed V and J ends, which lost 6 bases and 2 bases, there was a span of 14 bases. CDR3 length: 14 residues. Germline values: CDR1 MNHNS, CDR2 SASEGT. CDR3 coding DNA: TGTGCCAGCAGACCGACGGAGCCTACCTACGAGCAGTACTTC. This encodes CASRPTEPTYEQYF.

This clonotype was observed a handful of times. The chain uses TRBV30 and TRBJ2-7; 10 bases map to TRBD2. This CDR3 is 15 amino acids long. V lost 4 bases to trimming and J lost 1 base; unmatched junction nucleotides: 7. Looked up from germline, CDR1 is GTSNPN and CDR2 is SVGIG (reference sequence). Here the CDR3 DNA reads TGTGCCTGGACCATCGGACTAGCGGAATCCTACGAGCAGTACTTC. This encodes CAWTIGLAESYEQYF.